These T cell receptor beta chains were read from a single sample in a study of blood T cell repertoires in COVID-19. Assay used: immunoSEQ multiplex PCR; TCRdb lists only in-frame clones, some missing. The sample has a few hundred thousand clones, around 89% seen once. Sequencing used peripheral blood. Every receptor here comes from a man in his forties with acute or convalescent COVID-19. Each CDR3 is given with its conserved first and last residue. The D gene is left open where the match is weak. Size values are once, few and many counts, or a class for expanded clones, and some rows have none.

v_call: TRBV30; j_call: TRBJ1-4; d_call: TRBD1; clone_size: -; cdr3_aa: CAAPGGYREKLFF; cdr3_nt: TGTGCCGCGCCAGGGGGCTATCGGGAAAAACTGTTTTTT
v_call: TRBV5-4; j_call: TRBJ2-3; d_call: TRBD1; clone_size: -; cdr3_aa: CASSPGQGSADTQYF; cdr3_nt: TGTGCCAGCAGTCCTGGACAGGGTAGCGCAGATACGCAGTATTTT
v_call: TRBV7-9; j_call: TRBJ1-1; d_call: -; clone_size: once; cdr3_aa: CASSSMTEAFF; cdr3_nt: TGTGCCAGCAGTTCAATGACTGAAGCTTTCTTT
v_call: TRBV30; j_call: TRBJ1-2; d_call: -; clone_size: -; cdr3_aa: CAWNQDSTNYGYTF; cdr3_nt: TGTGCCTGGAATCAGGACAGCACTAACTATGGCTACACCTTC
v_call: TRBV7-3; j_call: TRBJ1-6; d_call: TRBD1; clone_size: -; cdr3_aa: CASSLMTGDSPLHF; cdr3_nt: TGTGCCAGCAGCTTAATGACAGGGGATTCACCCCTCCACTTT
v_call: TRBV18; j_call: TRBJ1-5; d_call: -; clone_size: once; cdr3_aa: CASSRDREDQPQHF; cdr3_nt: TGTGCCAGCTCCCGAGACAGAGAAGATCAGCCCCAGCATTTT
v_call: TRBV7-2; j_call: TRBJ1-4; d_call: -; clone_size: -; cdr3_aa: CASSLGPGGEKLFF; cdr3_nt: TGTGCCAGCAGTCTTGGACCGGGGGGGGAAAAACTGTTTTTT
v_call: TRBV5-1; j_call: TRBJ2-1; d_call: -; clone_size: -; cdr3_aa: CASSSYIQVTSYNEQFF; cdr3_nt: TGCGCCAGCAGCTCGTATATTCAGGTAACCTCCTACAATGAGCAGTTCTTC
v_call: TRBV24-1; j_call: TRBJ2-2; d_call: TRBD1; clone_size: -; cdr3_aa: CATTNSGTGPGELFF; cdr3_nt: TGTGCCACCACCAACTCGGGGACAGGGCCAGGGGAGCTGTTTTTT
v_call: TRBV5-1; j_call: TRBJ1-1; d_call: -; clone_size: -; cdr3_aa: CASRSSRASEEGTEAFF; cdr3_nt: TGCGCCAGCCGGTCCAGCCGGGCCAGCGAGGAGGGCACTGAAGCTTTCTTT
v_call: TRBV29-1; j_call: TRBJ1-2; d_call: TRBD1; clone_size: -; cdr3_aa: CSVEGDGQDYGYTF; cdr3_nt: TGCAGCGTTGAAGGGGATGGACAGGACTATGGCTACACCTTC
v_call: TRBV29-1; j_call: TRBJ2-2; d_call: TRBD1; clone_size: -; cdr3_aa: CSVGDRGDTGELFF; cdr3_nt: TGCAGCGTGGGGGACAGGGGGGACACCGGGGAGCTGTTTTTT
v_call: TRBV4-2; j_call: TRBJ1-5; d_call: -; clone_size: -; cdr3_aa: CASSQQANQPQHF; cdr3_nt: TGTGCCAGCAGCCAACAGGCCAATCAGCCCCAGCATTTT
v_call: TRBV2; j_call: TRBJ2-3; d_call: TRBD2; clone_size: once; cdr3_aa: CASSDQLAGDVDF; cdr3_nt: TGTGCCAGCAGTGACCAACTAGCGGGGGACGTGGATTTT
v_call: TRBV28; j_call: TRBJ1-1; d_call: -; clone_size: -; cdr3_aa: CASSLTGNTEAFF; cdr3_nt: TGTGCCAGCAGTCTGACAGGGAACACTGAAGCTTTCTTT
v_call: TRBV7-8; j_call: TRBJ1-2; d_call: -; clone_size: -; cdr3_aa: CASSLATYGNRGTYGYTF; cdr3_nt: TGTGCCAGCAGCTTGGCGACGTACGGAAATCGCGGGACCTATGGCTACACCTTC
v_call: TRBV5-1; j_call: TRBJ2-1; d_call: TRBD2; clone_size: -; cdr3_aa: CASTTSGRYNEQFF; cdr3_nt: TGCGCCAGTACAACTAGCGGGAGATACAATGAGCAGTTCTTC
v_call: TRBV5-5; j_call: TRBJ2-1; d_call: TRBD2; clone_size: -; cdr3_aa: CASSLESLADNEQFF; cdr3_nt: TGTGCCAGCAGCTTGGAGTCGCTAGCGGATAATGAGCAGTTCTTC
v_call: TRBV27; j_call: TRBJ2-1; d_call: TRBD2; clone_size: -; cdr3_aa: CASSLFGLAGGSTYNEQFF; cdr3_nt: TGTGCCAGCAGTTTATTCGGCCTAGCGGGAGGGTCAACCTACAATGAGCAGTTCTTC
v_call: TRBV7-9; j_call: TRBJ1-1; d_call: -; clone_size: many; cdr3_aa: CASSLGGQNTEAFF; cdr3_nt: TGTGCCAGCAGCTTAGGGGGACAGAACACTGAAGCTTTCTTT
v_call: TRBV18; j_call: TRBJ1-2; d_call: -; clone_size: -; cdr3_aa: CASSPSRQGRDGYTF; cdr3_nt: TGTGCCAGCTCACCCTCGCGGCAGGGGAGGGATGGCTACACCTTC
v_call: TRBV11-2; j_call: TRBJ2-2; d_call: -; clone_size: -; cdr3_aa: CASSFTGGELFF; cdr3_nt: TGTGCCAGCAGCTTTACGGGGGGGGAGCTGTTTTTT
v_call: TRBV30; j_call: TRBJ1-6; d_call: TRBD1; clone_size: -; cdr3_aa: CAWSPGQGPFSPLHF; cdr3_nt: TGTGCCTGGAGCCCTGGACAGGGCCCATTTTCACCCCTCCACTTT
v_call: TRBV7-2; j_call: TRBJ1-2; d_call: -; clone_size: -; cdr3_aa: CASSFMYSTTNYGYTF; cdr3_nt: TGTGCCAGCAGCTTTATGTACAGTACAACTAACTATGGCTACACCTTC
v_call: TRBV7-2; j_call: TRBJ2-7; d_call: TRBD1; clone_size: -; cdr3_aa: CASSLAPGTGYEQYF; cdr3_nt: TGTGCCAGCAGCTTAGCACCCGGGACAGGCTACGAGCAGTACTTC
v_call: TRBV7-3; j_call: TRBJ1-1; d_call: -; clone_size: -; cdr3_aa: CASQQAPNTEAFF; cdr3_nt: TGTGCCAGCCAACAGGCCCCGAACACTGAAGCTTTCTTT